This paragraph covers one T cell receptor beta chain sequence. At one boundary the junction diverges from the germline segment, which might be a read error. This record belongs to a study of CD8+CD57+ T cells in acquired aplastic anemia. TCR beta VDJ and CDR3 were profiled, and genomic DNA was the template. TCRdb called the reads again in MiXCR, with one record for every CDR3 protein. The sample has 150,000 to 200,000 distinct CDR3 sequences; approximately 40% are singletons. The source material was sorted CD4+, CD8+, or CD8+CD57+ T cells (not recorded which) from PBMCs. This TCR came from a human donor in good health.

CDR3 sequence: CAISSDGQPQHF. CDR3 DNA sequence: TGTGCCATCAGTTCCGACGGACAGCCGCAGCATTTT. The chain carries TRBV10-3 and TRBJ1-5; weak D call: TRBD1 (6 bases). The CDR3 has 12 amino acids. Germline V CDR1 and CDR2: ENHRY, SYGVKD.